The next 25 T cell receptor beta chains were all read from a single sample in a study of cytomegalovirus exposure and HLA in healthy donors. Amplification used 60 Vbeta primers and 13 Jbeta primers. TCRdb's table, derived via immunoSEQ multiplex PCR, lists solely in-frame clones and lacks some. The sample carries 55,000 or so clones, roughly four fifths recorded once. Sample: PBMCs. These receptors were taken from a man aged 45 to 65 in good health and CMV-seronegative.

V is TRBV2 and J is TRBJ1-2, with 10 bases fitting TRBD1. The CDR3 is 14 residues long. The germline V gene has CDR1 SNHLY and CDR2 FYNNEI. Germline trimming cut 6 bases from V and 8 bases from J; bases unmatched to any gene: 9. The CDR3 region has the DNA TGTGCCAGCAGAGGGATGACAGGGGGCGCGGGCTACACCTTC. This encodes CASRGMTGGAGYTF. The entire variable domain, with the rest obtained from reference TRBV2 and TRBJ1-2, is as follows: EPEVTQTPSHQVTQMGQEVILRCVPISNHLYFYWYRQILGQKVEFLVSFYNNEISEKSEIFDDQFSVERPDGSNFTLKIRSTKLEDSAMYFCASRGMTGGAGYTFGSGTRLTVV.

The gene calls are TRBV7-9 and TRBJ1-5; possibly TRBD1 for D (5 bases). Germline lookup yields CDR1 SEHNR and CDR2 FQNEAQ (reference sequence). CDR3 length: 14 amino acids. Trimming removed 8 bases at V and 3 bases at J, with 14 bases between. The CDR3 coding sequence is TGTGCCAGCGGGTTAACAGGCGCCAATCAGCCCCAGCATTTT. The encoded protein is CASGLTGANQPQHF. Full variable domain (outside the CDR3, taken from reference TRBV7-9 and TRBJ1-5): DTGVSQNPRHKITKRGQNVTFRCDPISEHNRLYWYRQTLGQGPEFLTYFQNEAQLEKSRLLSDRFSAERPKGSFSTLEIQRTEQGDSAMYLCASGLTGANQPQHFGDGTRLSIL.

This clone was found once. The V call is TRBV28, the J call TRBJ2-7; the match to TRBD1 covers 10 bases. V trimming: 5 bases; J trimming: 4 bases; junction bases outside the gene matches: 5. CDR1 is MDHEN and CDR2 is SYDVKM in the germline V gene. This CDR3 contains 14 residues. The CDR3 bases are TGTGCCAGCAGTCCCGGGACAGGGGTTTACGAGCAGTACTTC. It specifies CASSPGTGVYEQYF. The full variable domain, completed using reference TRBV28 and TRBJ2-7, is DVKVTQSSRYLVKRTGEKVFLECVQDMDHENMFWYRQDPGLGLRLIYFSYDVKMKEKGDIPEGYSVSREKKERFSLILESASTNQTSMYLCASSPGTGVYEQYFGPGTRLTVT.

This clone was seen only once. V is TRBV7-2 and J is TRBJ1-5, with TRBD1 matching 10 bases. Trimming took 2 bases from V and 14 from J; bases not matched to a gene: 9. The CDR3 totals 14 residues. Germline values: CDR1 SGHTA, CDR2 FQGNSA. DNA for the CDR3: TGTGCCAGCAGCTTAAACCGGGACAGGGGAATCAAGCATTTT. Encoded protein: CASSLNRDRGIKHF.

The chain recombines TRBV15 with TRBJ2-1, with 11 bases matching TRBD1. Germline loops: CDR1 LNHNV, CDR2 YYDKDF (reference sequence). This CDR3 comprises 17 residues. V shed 2 bases, J shed 4 bases, and the junction held 7 bases outside the gene matches. CDR3 in amino acids: CATSRLPGQGAYNEQFF. The CDR3 DNA reads TGTGCCACCAGCAGATTACCTGGACAGGGGGCTTACAATGAGCAGTTCTTC.

The chain's CDR3 is CASSPEGAYQETQYF. CDR3 nucleotide sequence: TGTGCCAGCTCACCAGAGGGGGCGTACCAAGAGACCCAGTACTTC. V and J are TRBV18 and TRBJ2-5; 7 bases agree with TRBD1. CDR3 length: 15 amino acids. J gave up 0 bases and V 2 bases, and 3 bases lay outside the gene matches. Per the germline V gene, CDR1 is KGHSH and CDR2 is LQKENI.

The chain couples TRBV5-4 to TRBJ2-7; possible D gene TRBD1, 5 bases. Germline CDR1 is SGHNT and CDR2 is YYREEE (reference sequence). This CDR3 is built from 13 residues. Trimming left V 3 bases short and J 3 bases short, with 10 bases between. The DNA for the CDR3 is TGTGCCAGCAGCTCGAGCAGGGACTACGAGCAGTACTTC. Translating it yields CASSSSRDYEQYF.

This chain links TRBV6-1 with TRBJ2-1; D may be TRBD1 (5 bases). Germline CDR1 MNHNS, CDR2 SASEGT. Trimming took 3 bases from V and 4 from J, leaving 22 bases between them. The CDR3 runs to 18 residues. CDR3 coding DNA: TGTGCCAGCAGTGAGCCACGCACCGACAGACGGAGTTACAATGAGCAGTTCTTC. Translation: CASSEPRTDRRSYNEQFF.

A few counts support this clone. The chain recombines TRBV2 with TRBJ1-2; no firm D call. This CDR3 comprises 12 residues. V was trimmed by 5 bases and J by 4 bases, leaving 8 bases between them. CDR1 and CDR2 from the germline V gene are SNHLY and FYNNEI. In nucleotides, the CDR3 is TGTGCCAGCAGTTCGGAGGGCTATGGCTACACCTTC. This sequence encodes CASSSEGYGYTF.

The chain couples TRBV11-1 to TRBJ2-7; TRBD2 matches at 13 bases. CDR3 size: 15 residues. Germline V gene sequence: CDR1 SGHAT, CDR2 FQDESV (reference sequence). V lost 5 bases, J lost 3 bases, and 4 bases stayed unmatched. The CDR3 bases are TGTGCCAGCAGCAGTAGGACTAGCGGGGGCTACGAGCAGTACTTC. Its protein is CASSSRTSGGYEQYF.

The CDR3 spells CASSIPRAGTASGNTIYF. The CDR3 DNA reads TGTGCCAGTAGTATCCCACGGGCGGGGACTGCCTCTGGAAACACCATATATTTT. This rearrangement joins TRBV19 to TRBJ1-3, with a possible D match to TRBD1 (5 bases). Germline V gene sequence: CDR1 LNHDA, CDR2 SQIVND (reference sequence). The CDR3 is made up of 18 amino acids. The V gene lost 3 bases and the J gene lost 0 bases, with 18 bases spanning the gap.

J is TRBJ2-7 and V is TRBV7-3, with 10 bases lining up with TRBD2. CDR1 and CDR2 (germline): SGHTA, FQGTGA. The V segment lost 5 bases and the J segment 2 bases; nucleotides outside the gene matches: 6. The CDR3 contains 15 residues. CDR3 region: CASSRLAGEAYEQYF. The CDR3 nucleotides are TGTGCCAGCAGCCGCCTAGCGGGGGAAGCCTACGAGCAGTACTTC.

The chain uses TRBV7-3 and TRBJ2-7; D may be TRBD1 (6 bases). This CDR3 is built from 13 residues. Trimming left V 1 base short and J 3 bases short, with 7 bases between. The germline CDR1 and CDR2 sequences are SGHTA and FQGTGA. The chain's CDR3 is CASSLNRDYEQYF. CDR3 sequence (DNA): TGTGCCAGCAGCTTAAACAGGGACTACGAGCAGTACTTC.

The genes are TRBV4-1 and TRBJ2-7, with a possible D match to TRBD2 (5 bases). V was trimmed by 1 base and J by 6 bases, leaving 13 bases between them. CDR3 length: 14 amino acids. Germline CDR1 reads MGHRA; CDR2 reads YSYEKL. As DNA, the CDR3 is TGCGCCAGCAGCCAAGGGTTACTAGTTCGCGAGCAGTACTTC. Its translation: CASSQGLLVREQYF.

The chain uses TRBV7-8 and TRBJ2-7; TRBD2 is a possible D gene (6 bases). The CDR3 length is 13 residues. With 5 bases removed from V and 2 bases from J, the gap between germline ends came to 10 bases. Per the germline V gene, CDR1 is SGHVS and CDR2 is FQNEAQ. This chain's CDR3 is CASSLPGAYEQYF. CDR3 coding DNA: TGTGCCAGCAGCCTACCGGGGGCCTACGAGCAGTACTTC.

V usage is TRBV19 and J usage is TRBJ1-5, with 7 nucleotides matching TRBD1. CDR1 and CDR2 (germline): LNHDA, SQIVND (reference sequence). Trimming took 6 bases from V and 1 from J; bases not matched to a gene: 9. The CDR3 covers 16 residues. The CDR3 coding sequence is TGTGCCAGTAGAAAACCGGGACAGACGAGCAATCAGCCCCAGCATTTT. Translated: CASRKPGQTSNQPQHF.

This chain connects TRBV30 to TRBJ2-7, with 9 nucleotides matching TRBD1. The CDR3 consists of 13 residues. Germline V gene sequence: CDR1 GTSNPN, CDR2 SVGIG (reference sequence). V was pared by 4 bases and J by 3 bases, with 4 bases of the junction left unmatched. The DNA for the CDR3 is TGTGCCTGGAACCGACAGGGGGTCTACGAGCAGTACTTC. Its translation: CAWNRQGVYEQYF.

The chain links TRBV2 to TRBJ1-4, with 11 bases that match TRBD1. This CDR3 region has 14 residues. V gave up 6 bases and J gave up 11 bases; unmatched junction bases: 8. Germline CDR1 and CDR2: SNHLY and FYNNEI. CDR3 residues: CASSTGQGVGKLFF. The CDR3 DNA sequence: TGTGCCAGCAGCACGGGACAGGGGGTTGGGAAACTGTTTTTT.

J is TRBJ2-2 and V is TRBV7-2; D not certain. Looked up from germline, CDR1 is SGHTA and CDR2 is FQGNSA. The CDR3 is 16 amino acids. V lost 4 bases, J lost 1 base, and 13 bases lay in between. The CDR3 DNA is TGTGCCAGCAGCTCCAGGTCGGCATTGAACACCGGGGAGCTGTTTTTT. It yields the protein CASSSRSALNTGELFF.

CDR3 amino acids: CASSQVELRGARQAYEQYF. In DNA, the CDR3 is TGTGCCAGCAGCCAAGTCGAGTTGCGGGGGGCTCGACAAGCCTACGAGCAGTACTTC. V gene TRBV4-2 combines with J gene TRBJ2-7; 8 bases fit TRBD2. Germline V CDR1 and CDR2: LGHNA, YNFKEQ. There are 19 residues in the CDR3. With 1 base clipped from V and 2 bases from J, the junction kept 16 bases outside the gene matches.

CDR3 in DNA: TGTGCCAGCAGCTTTTCTGGACAGGGGGAACTGTTTTTT. Protein product: CASSFSGQGELFF. The genes are TRBV7-6 and TRBJ1-4, with TRBD1 matching over 10 bases. Germline lookup yields CDR1 SGHVS and CDR2 FNYEAQ. Trimming cost V 3 bases and J 12 bases; bases outside gene matches: 4. CDR3 size: 13 residues.

The chain uses TRBV9 and TRBJ2-5; perhaps TRBD1 as D (5 bases). Germline CDR1 reads SGDLS; CDR2 reads YYNGEE. The CDR3 has 15 residues. With 0 bases removed from V and 4 bases from J, the gap between germline ends came to 13 bases. The CDR3 loop reads CASSVVGDYGETQYF. In nucleotides, the CDR3 is TGTGCCAGCAGCGTAGTAGGGGATTACGGAGAGACCCAGTACTTC. Based on the CDR3 plus reference TRBV9 and TRBJ2-5, the full variable domain is DSGVTQTPKHLITATGQRVTLRCSPRSGDLSVYWYQQSLDQGLQFLIQYYNGEERAKGNILERFSAQQFPDLHSELNLSSLELGDSALYFCASSVVGDYGETQYFGPGTRLLVL.

V gene TRBV5-1 combines with J gene TRBJ2-1; 15 positions match TRBD2. The CDR3 consists of 15 residues. Trimming removed 0 bases from V and 10 bases from J; junction bases left unmatched: 2. Germline V gives CDR1 SGHRS, CDR2 YFSETQ. CDR3 in amino acids: CASSLEGLAGGEQFF. Here the CDR3 DNA reads TGCGCCAGCAGCTTGGAAGGACTAGCGGGGGGGGAGCAGTTCTTC.

The chain carries TRBV7-3 and TRBJ2-3; 9 positions agree with TRBD2. The germline V gene encodes CDR1 SGHTA and CDR2 FQGTGA. V shed 5 bases, J shed 5 bases, and the junction held 14 bases outside the gene matches. The CDR3 consists of 17 residues. This CDR3 is CASSPTASGITGDTQYF. The CDR3 coding sequence is TGTGCCAGCAGCCCGACCGCTAGCGGGATAACCGGAGATACGCAGTATTTT.

In this sample, this clone turned up once. This sequence joins TRBV28 and TRBJ1-2, with TRBD1 as a possible D gene (6 bases). The CDR3 spans 16 residues. Germline V gives CDR1 MDHEN, CDR2 SYDVKM. Trimming removed 1 base at V and 2 bases at J, with 14 bases between. The CDR3 reads CASSLLLRQGNYGYTF. In nucleotides, the CDR3 is TGTGCCAGCAGTTTATTATTGAGGCAGGGGAACTATGGCTACACCTTC.